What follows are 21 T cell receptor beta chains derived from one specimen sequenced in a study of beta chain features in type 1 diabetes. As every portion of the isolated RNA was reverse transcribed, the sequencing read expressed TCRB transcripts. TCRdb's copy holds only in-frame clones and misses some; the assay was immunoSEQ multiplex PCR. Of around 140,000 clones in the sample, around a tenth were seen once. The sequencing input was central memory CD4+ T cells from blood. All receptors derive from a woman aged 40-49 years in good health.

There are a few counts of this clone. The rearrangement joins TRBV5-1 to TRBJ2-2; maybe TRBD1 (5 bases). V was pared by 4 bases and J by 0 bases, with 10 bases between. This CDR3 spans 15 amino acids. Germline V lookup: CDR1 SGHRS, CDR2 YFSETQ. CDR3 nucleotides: TGCGCCAGCAGCCCGACAGTTGCGAACACCGGGGAGCTGTTTTTT. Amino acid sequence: CASSPTVANTGELFF. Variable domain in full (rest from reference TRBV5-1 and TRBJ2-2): KAGVTQTPRYLIKTRGQQVTLSCSPISGHRSVSWYQQTPGQGLQFLFEYFSETQRNKGNFPGRFSGRQFSNSRSEMNVSTLELGDSALYLCASSPTVANTGELFFGEGSRLTVL.

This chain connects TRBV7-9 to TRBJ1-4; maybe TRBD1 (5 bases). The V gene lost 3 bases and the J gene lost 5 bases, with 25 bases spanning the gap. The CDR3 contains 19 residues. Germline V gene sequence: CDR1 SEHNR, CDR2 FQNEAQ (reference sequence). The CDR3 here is CASSFRGTGTGASNEKLFF. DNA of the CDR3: TGTGCCAGCAGCTTTAGGGGAACTGGCACTGGGGCTTCGAATGAAAAACTGTTTTTT.

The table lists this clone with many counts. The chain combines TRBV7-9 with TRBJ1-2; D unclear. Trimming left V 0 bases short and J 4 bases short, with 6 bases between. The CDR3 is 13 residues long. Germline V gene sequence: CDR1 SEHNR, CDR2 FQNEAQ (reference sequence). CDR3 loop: CASSLAGSYGYTF. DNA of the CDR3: TGTGCCAGCAGCTTAGCGGGCAGCTATGGCTACACCTTC. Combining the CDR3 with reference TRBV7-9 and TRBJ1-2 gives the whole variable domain DTGVSQNPRHKITKRGQNVTFRCDPISEHNRLYWYRQTLGQGPEFLTYFQNEAQLEKSRLLSDRFSAERPKGSFSTLEIQRTEQGDSAMYLCASSLAGSYGYTFGSGTRLTVV.

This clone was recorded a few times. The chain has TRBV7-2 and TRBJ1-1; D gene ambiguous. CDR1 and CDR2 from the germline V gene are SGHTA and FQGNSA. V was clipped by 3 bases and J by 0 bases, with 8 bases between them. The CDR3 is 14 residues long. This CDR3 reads CASSFPGVNTEAFF. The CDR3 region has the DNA TGTGCCAGCAGCTTCCCCGGGGTGAACACTGAAGCTTTCTTT.

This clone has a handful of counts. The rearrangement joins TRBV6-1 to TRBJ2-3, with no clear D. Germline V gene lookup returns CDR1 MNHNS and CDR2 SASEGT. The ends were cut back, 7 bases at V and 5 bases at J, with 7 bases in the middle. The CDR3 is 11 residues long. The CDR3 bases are TGTGCCAGCAAAGCCCAAGATACGCAGTATTTT. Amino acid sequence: CASKAQDTQYF.

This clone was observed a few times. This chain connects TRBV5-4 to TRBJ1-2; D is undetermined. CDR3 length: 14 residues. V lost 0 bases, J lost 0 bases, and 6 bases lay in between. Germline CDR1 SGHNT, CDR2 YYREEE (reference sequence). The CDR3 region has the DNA TGTGCCAGCAGCTTGGAACACACTAACTATGGCTACACCTTC. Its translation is CASSLEHTNYGYTF.

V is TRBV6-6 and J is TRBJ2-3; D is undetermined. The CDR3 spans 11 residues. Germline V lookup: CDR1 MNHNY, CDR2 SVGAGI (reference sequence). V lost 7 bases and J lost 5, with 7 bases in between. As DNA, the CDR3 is TGTGCCAGCACCTTCCGAGATACGCAGTATTTT. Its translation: CASTFRDTQYF.

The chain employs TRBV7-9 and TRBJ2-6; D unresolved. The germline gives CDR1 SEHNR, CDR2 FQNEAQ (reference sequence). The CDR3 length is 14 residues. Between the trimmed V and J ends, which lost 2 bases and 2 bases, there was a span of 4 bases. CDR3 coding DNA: TGTGCCAGCAGCTTATCTGCTGGGGCCAACGTCCTGACTTTC. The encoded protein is CASSLSAGANVLTF.

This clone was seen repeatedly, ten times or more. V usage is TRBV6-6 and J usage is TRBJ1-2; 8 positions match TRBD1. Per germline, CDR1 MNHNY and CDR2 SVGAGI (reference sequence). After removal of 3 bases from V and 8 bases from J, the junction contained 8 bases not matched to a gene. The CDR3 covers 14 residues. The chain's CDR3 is CASSYGGQAGGYTF. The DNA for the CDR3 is TGTGCCAGCAGTTATGGGGGACAGGCGGGGGGCTACACCTTC.

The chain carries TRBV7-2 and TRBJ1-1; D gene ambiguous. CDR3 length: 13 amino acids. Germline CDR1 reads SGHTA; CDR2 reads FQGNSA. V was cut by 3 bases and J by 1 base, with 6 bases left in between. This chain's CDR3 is CASSFNWNTEAFF. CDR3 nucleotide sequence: TGTGCCAGCAGCTTTAATTGGAACACTGAAGCTTTCTTT.

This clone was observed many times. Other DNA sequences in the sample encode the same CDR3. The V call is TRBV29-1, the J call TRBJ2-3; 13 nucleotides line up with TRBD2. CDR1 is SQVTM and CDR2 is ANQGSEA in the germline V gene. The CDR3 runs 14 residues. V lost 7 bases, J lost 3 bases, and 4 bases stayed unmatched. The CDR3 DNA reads TGCAGCGCGTCGGGACTAGCGGGAACAGATACGCAGTATTTT. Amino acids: CSASGLAGTDTQYF.

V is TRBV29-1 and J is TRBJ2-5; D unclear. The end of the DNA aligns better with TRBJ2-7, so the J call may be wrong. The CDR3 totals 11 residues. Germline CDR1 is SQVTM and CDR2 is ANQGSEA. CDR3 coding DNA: TGCAGCGTTGGGACGGACTACGAGCAGTACTTC. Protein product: CSVGTDYEQYF.

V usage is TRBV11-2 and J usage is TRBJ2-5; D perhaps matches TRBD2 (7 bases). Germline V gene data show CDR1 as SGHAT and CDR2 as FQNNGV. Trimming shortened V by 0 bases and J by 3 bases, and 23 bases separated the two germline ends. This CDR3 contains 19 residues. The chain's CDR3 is CASSLDGGGIGTRKETQYF. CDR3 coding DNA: TGTGCCAGCAGCTTAGATGGGGGGGGCATTGGGACTCGAAAAGAGACCCAGTACTTC.

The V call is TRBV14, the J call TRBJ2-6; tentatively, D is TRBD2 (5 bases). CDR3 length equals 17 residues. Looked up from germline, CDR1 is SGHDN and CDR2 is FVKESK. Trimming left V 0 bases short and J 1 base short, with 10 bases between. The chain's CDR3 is CASSQDFRLSGANVLTF. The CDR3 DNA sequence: TGTGCCAGCAGCCAAGATTTCAGACTATCTGGGGCCAACGTCCTGACTTTC.

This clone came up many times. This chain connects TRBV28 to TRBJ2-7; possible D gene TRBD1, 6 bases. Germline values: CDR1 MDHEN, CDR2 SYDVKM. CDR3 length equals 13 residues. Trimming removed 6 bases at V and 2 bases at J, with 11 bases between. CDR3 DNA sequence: TGTGCCAGCAGACCCGGACAGACCTACGAGCAGTACTTC. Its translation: CASRPGQTYEQYF. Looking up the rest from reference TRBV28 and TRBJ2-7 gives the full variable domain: DVKVTQSSRYLVKRTGEKVFLECVQDMDHENMFWYRQDPGLGLRLIYFSYDVKMKEKGDIPEGYSVSREKKERFSLILESASTNQTSMYLCASRPGQTYEQYFGPGTRLTVT.

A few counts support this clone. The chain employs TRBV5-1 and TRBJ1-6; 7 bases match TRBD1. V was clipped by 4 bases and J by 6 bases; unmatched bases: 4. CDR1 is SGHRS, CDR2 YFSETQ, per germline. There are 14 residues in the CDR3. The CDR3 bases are TGCGCCAGCAGCCAAAGACAGGGTAATTCACCCCTCCACTTT. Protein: CASSQRQGNSPLHF.

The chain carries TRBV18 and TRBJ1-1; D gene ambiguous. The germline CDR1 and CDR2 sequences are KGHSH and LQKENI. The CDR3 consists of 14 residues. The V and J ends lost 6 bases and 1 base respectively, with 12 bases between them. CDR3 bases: TGTGCCAGCTCCCAATTTACAGAGAACACTGAAGCTTTCTTT. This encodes CASSQFTENTEAFF.

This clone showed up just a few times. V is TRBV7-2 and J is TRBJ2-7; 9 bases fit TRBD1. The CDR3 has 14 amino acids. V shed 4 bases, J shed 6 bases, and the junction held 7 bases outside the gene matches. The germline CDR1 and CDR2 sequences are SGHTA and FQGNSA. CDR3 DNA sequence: TGTGCCAGCAGCTCCGGGACAGGGATTCCCGAGCAGTACTTC. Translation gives CASSSGTGIPEQYF. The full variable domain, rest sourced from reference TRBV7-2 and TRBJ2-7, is GAGVSQSPSNKVTEKGKDVELRCDPISGHTALYWYRQSLGQGLEFLIYFQGNSAPDKSGLPSDRFSAERTGGSVSTLTIQRTQQEDSAVYLCASSSGTGIPEQYFGPGTRLTVT.

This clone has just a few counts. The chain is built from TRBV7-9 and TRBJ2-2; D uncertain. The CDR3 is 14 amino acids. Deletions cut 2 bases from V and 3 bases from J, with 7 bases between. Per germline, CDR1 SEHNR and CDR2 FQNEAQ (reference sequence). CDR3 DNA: TGTGCCAGCAGCTTAAACATACACACCGGGGAGCTGTTTTTT. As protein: CASSLNIHTGELFF.

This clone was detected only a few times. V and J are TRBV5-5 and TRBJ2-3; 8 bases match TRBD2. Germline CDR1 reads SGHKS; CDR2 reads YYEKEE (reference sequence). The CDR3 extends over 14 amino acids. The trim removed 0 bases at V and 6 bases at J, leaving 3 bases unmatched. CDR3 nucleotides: TGTGCCAGCAGCTTGGGTTCGGGAGGGGATACGCAGTATTTT. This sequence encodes CASSLGSGGDTQYF.

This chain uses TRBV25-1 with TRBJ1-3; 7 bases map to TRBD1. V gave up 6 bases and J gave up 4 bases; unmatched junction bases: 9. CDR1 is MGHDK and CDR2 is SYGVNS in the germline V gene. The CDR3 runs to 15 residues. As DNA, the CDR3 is TGTGCCAGCAGGAGTTCAGGGGGTAGGGGAAACACCATATATTTT. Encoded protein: CASRSSGGRGNTIYF.